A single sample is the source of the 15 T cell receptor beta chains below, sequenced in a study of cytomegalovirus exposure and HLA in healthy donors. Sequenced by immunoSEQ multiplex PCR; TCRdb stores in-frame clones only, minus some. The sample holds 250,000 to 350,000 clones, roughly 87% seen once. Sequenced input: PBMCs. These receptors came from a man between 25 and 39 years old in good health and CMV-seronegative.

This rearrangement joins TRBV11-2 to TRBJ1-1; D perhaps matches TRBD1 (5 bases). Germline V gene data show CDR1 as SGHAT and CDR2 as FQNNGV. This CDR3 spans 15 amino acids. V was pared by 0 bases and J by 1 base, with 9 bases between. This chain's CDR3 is CASSLDRGTNTEAFF. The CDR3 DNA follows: TGTGCCAGCAGCTTAGATAGGGGCACGAACACTGAAGCTTTCTTT. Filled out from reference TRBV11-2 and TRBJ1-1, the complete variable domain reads EAGVAQSPRYKIIEKRQSVAFWCNPISGHATLYWYQQILGQGPKLLIQFQNNGVVDDSQLPKDRFSAERLKGVDSTLKIQPAKLEDSAVYLCASSLDRGTNTEAFFGQGTRLTVV.

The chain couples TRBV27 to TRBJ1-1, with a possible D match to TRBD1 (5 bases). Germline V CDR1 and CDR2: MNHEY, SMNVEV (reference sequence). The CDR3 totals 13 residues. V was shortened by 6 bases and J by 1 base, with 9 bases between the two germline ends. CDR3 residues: CASRSGSNTEAFF. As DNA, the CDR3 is TGTGCCAGCAGATCAGGGTCGAACACTGAAGCTTTCTTT.

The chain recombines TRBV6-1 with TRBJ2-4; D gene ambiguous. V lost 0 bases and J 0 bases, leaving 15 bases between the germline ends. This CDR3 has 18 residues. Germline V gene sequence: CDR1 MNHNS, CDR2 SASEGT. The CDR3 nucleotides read TGTGCCAGCAGTGAAGCGCCTGGGCAGCCGCTAGCCAAAAACATTCAGTACTTC. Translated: CASSEAPGQPLAKNIQYF.

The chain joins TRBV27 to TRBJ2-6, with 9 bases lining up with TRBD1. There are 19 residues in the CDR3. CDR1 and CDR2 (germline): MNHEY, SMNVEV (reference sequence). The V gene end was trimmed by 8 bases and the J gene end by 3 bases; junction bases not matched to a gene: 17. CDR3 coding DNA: TGTGCCAGCCAACCCAAGGGACAGGGTGTTACGGTTGGGGCCAACGTCCTGACTTTC. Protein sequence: CASQPKGQGVTVGANVLTF.

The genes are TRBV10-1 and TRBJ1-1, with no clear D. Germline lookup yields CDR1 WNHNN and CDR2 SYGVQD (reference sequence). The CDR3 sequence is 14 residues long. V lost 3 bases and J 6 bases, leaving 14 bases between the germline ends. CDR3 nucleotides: TGCGCCAGCAGTGAAAGAAGAGGGTTCGCTGAAGCTTTCTTT. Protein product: CASSERRGFAEAFF.

The CDR3 bases are TGTGCCAGCAGCTCCCTATCAGGGGGCTCCACAGATACGCAGTATTTT. This encodes CASSSLSGGSTDTQYF. The V gene is TRBV5-5, the J gene TRBJ2-3; 8 bases agree with TRBD1. The CDR3 extends over 16 amino acids. The J segment lost 2 bases and the V segment lost 3 bases, leaving 8 bases of the junction unmatched. Germline V gene data show CDR1 as SGHKS and CDR2 as YYEKEE (reference sequence).

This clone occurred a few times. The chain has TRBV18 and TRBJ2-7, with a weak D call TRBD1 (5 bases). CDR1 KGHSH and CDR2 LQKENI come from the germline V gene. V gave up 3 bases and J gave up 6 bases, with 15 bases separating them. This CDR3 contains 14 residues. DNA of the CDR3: TGTGCCAGCTCACCCTCGACGCAGGGCGGCGAGCAGTACTTC. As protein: CASSPSTQGGEQYF.

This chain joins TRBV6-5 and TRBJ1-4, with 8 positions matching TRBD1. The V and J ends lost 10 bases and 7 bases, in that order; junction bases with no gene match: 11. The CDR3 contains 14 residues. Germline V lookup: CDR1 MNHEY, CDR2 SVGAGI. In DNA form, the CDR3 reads TGTGCCACTGCAGGGGGCCTAAGGAGTGAAAAACTGTTTTTT. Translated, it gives CATAGGLRSEKLFF.

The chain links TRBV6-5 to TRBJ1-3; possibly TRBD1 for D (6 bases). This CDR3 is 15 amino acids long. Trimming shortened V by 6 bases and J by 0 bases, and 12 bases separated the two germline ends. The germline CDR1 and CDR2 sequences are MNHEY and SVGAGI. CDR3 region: CASSVDRSSGNTIYF. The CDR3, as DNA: TGTGCCAGCAGCGTAGACAGGTCCTCTGGAAACACCATATATTTT.

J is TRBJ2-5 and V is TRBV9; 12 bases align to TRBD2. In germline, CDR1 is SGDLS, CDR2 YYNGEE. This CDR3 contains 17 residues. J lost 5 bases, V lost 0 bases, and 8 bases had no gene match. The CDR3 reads CASSVGLAGGSRETQYF. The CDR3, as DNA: TGTGCCAGCAGCGTAGGTCTAGCGGGGGGGAGTAGGGAGACCCAGTACTTC.

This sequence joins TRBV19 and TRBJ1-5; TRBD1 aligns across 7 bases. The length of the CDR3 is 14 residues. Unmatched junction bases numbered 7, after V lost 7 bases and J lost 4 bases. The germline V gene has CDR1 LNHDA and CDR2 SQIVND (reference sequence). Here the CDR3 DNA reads TGTGCCAGTACCTCCGGACAGGCGAATCAGCCCCAGCATTTT. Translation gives CASTSGQANQPQHF.

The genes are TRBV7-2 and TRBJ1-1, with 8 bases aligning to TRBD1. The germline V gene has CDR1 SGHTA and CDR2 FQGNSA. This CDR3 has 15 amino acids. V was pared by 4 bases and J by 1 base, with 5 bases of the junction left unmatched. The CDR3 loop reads CASSSRQGSNTEAFF. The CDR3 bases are TGTGCCAGCAGCTCTCGACAGGGGTCGAACACTGAAGCTTTCTTT.

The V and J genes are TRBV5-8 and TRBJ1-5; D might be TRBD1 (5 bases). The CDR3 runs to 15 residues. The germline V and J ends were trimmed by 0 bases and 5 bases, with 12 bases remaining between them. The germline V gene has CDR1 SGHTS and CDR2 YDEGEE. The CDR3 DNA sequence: TGTGCCAGCAGCTTGGGCGGAGGGGTTCATCAGCCCCAGCATTTT. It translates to CASSLGGGVHQPQHF.

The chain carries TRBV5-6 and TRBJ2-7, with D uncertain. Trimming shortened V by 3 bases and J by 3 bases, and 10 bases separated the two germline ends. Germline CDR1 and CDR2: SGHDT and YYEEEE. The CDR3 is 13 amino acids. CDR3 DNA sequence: TGTGCCAGCAGCTCGAGCCTAGACTACGAGCAGTACTTC. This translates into CASSSSLDYEQYF.

The CDR3 DNA sequence: TGCGCCAGCAGCTTGGGGACAGGGGGATTGGGCTATGGCTACACCTTC. Amino acids: CASSLGTGGLGYGYTF. J is TRBJ1-2 and V is TRBV5-1; 10 bases agree with TRBD1. Losses at the gene ends were 0 bases for V and 4 bases for J; bases not matched to a gene: 6. Germline CDR1 SGHRS, CDR2 YFSETQ. This CDR3 has 16 residues.